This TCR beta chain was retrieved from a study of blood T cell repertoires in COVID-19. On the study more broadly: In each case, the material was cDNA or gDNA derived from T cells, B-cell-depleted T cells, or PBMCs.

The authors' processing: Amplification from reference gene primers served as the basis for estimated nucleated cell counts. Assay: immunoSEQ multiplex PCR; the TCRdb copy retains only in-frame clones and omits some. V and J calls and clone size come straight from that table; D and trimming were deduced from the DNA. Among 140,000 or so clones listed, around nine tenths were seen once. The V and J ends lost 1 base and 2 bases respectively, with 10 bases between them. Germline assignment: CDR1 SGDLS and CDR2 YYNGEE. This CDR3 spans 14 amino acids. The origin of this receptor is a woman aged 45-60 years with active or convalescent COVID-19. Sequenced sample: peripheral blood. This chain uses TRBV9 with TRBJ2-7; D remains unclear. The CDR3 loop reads CASSVSQETYEQYF. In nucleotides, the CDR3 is TGTGCCAGCAGCGTAAGTCAGGAAACCTACGAGCAGTACTTC.